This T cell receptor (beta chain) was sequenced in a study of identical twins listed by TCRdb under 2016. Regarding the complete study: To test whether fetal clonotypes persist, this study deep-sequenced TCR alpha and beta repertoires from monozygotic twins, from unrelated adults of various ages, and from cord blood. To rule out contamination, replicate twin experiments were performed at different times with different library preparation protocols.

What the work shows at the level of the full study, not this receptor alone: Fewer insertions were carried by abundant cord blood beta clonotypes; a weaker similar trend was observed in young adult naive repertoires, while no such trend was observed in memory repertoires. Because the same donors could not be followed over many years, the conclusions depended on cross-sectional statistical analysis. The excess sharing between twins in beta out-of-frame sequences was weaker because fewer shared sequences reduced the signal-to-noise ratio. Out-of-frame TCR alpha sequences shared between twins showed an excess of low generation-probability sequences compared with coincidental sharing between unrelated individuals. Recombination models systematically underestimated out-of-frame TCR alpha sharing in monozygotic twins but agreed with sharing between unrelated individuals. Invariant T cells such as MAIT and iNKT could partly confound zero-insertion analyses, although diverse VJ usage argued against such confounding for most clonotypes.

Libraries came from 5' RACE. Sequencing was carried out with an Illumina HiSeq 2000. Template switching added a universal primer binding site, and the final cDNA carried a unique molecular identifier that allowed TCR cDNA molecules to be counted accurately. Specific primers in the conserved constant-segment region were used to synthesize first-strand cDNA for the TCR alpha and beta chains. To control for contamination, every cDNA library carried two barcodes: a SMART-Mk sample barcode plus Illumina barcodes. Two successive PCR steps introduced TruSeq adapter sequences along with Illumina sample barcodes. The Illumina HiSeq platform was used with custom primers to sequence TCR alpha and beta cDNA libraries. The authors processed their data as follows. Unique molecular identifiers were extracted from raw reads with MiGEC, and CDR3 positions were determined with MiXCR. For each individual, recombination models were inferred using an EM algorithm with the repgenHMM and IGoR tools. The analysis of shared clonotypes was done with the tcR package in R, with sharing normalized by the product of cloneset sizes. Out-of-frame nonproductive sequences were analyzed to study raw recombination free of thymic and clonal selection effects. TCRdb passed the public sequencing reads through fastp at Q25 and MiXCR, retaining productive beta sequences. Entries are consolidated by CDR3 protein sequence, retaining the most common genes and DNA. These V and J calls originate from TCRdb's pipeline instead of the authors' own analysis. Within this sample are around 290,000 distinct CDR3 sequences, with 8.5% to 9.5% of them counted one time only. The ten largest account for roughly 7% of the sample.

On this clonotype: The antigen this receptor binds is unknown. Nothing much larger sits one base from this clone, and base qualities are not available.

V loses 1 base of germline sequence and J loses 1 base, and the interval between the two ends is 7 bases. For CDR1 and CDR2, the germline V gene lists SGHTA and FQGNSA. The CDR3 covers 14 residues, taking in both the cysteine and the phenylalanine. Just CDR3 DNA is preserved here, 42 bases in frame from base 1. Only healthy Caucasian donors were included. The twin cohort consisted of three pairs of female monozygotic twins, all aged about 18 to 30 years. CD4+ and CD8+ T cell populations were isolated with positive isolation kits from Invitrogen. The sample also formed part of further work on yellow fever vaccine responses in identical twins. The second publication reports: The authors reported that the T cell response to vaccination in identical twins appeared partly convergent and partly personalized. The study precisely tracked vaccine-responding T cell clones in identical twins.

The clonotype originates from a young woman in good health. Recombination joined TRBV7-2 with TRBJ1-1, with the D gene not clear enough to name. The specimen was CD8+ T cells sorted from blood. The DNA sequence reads TGTGCCAGCAGCTTAGAGGTCTGGAACACTGAAGCTTTCTTT. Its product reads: CASSLEVWNTEAFF.